A selection of T cell receptor beta chains follows, all from one sample in a study of OX40 agonist ivuxolimab in advanced cancers. Assay used: immunoSEQ multiplex PCR; TCRdb lists only in-frame clones, some missing. Of around 71,000 clones listed, 85% to 90% were seen once; the top ten hold roughly 0.99%. Specimen: CD4+ or CD8+ T cells sorted from blood, collected in a trial of the OX40 agonist ivuxolimab. The receptors were gathered from an adult with an advanced solid tumor such as melanoma, head and neck, liver or kidney cancer. The CDR3 runs from the conserved cysteine through the conserved F or W. A D gene is named only where the DNA matches it firmly.

v_gene: TRBV7-9; d_gene: .; j_gene: TRBJ2-4; len: 13; CDR3aa: CASSEGAKNIQYF
v_gene: TRBV7-9; d_gene: TRBD2; j_gene: TRBJ2-6; len: 15; CDR3aa: CASSQGGDGANVLTF
v_gene: TRBV11-2; d_gene: TRBD2; j_gene: TRBJ2-7; len: 16; CDR3aa: CASSLEGASGRYEQYF
v_gene: TRBV7-2; d_gene: .; j_gene: TRBJ1-6; len: 17; CDR3aa: CASSDRLQSSYNSPLHF
v_gene: TRBV29-1; d_gene: TRBD1; j_gene: TRBJ2-5; len: 13; CDR3aa: CSGRTGGRETQYF
v_gene: TRBV11-2; d_gene: .; j_gene: TRBJ1-3; len: 14; CDR3aa: CASSTQGSGNTIYF
v_gene: TRBV5-1; d_gene: .; j_gene: TRBJ1-1; len: 12; CDR3aa: CATGDGNTEAFF
v_gene: TRBV28; d_gene: TRBD1; j_gene: TRBJ1-2; len: 15; CDR3aa: CASSIWTGQEGGYTF
v_gene: TRBV11-2; d_gene: .; j_gene: TRBJ2-5; len: 12; CDR3aa: CASSPLQETQYF
v_gene: TRBV6-5; d_gene: .; j_gene: TRBJ2-7; len: 14; CDR3aa: CASSYRTSSYEQYF
v_gene: TRBV29-1; d_gene: .; j_gene: TRBJ2-2; len: 13; CDR3aa: CSVEVRYTGELFF